Described below is a single T cell receptor (beta chain) sequence and its context. This sample is part of a study of T cell changes during pregnancy in multiple sclerosis. Trimming cost V 3 bases and J 2 bases, with 17 bases left between them. Per the germline V gene, CDR1 is SGHTA and CDR2 is FQGNSA. The CDR3 sequence is 16 residues long. Profiling relied on immunoSEQ multiplex PCR, and the TCRdb table lists in-frame clones only, not all of them. The sample shows approximately 93,000 clones, around 90% of them seen only once. This material consisted of peripheral blood, taken before pregnancy. The chain joins TRBV7-2 to TRBJ2-7; D is unclear. This TCR derives from a female donor with multiple sclerosis, enrolled in a pregnancy study. The CDR3 DNA reads TGTGCCAGCAGCTTGGTGGGCACAGCCTCTACCTACGAGCAGTACTTC. Translating gives CASSLVGTASTYEQYF.